This T cell receptor (beta chain) was retrieved from a study of blood T cell repertoires in COVID-19. Residents of under 25 US areas, aged about 18 to 95 years, made up the participants. Cohort 3 donors counted as recovered after two negative PCRs, clearance, or resolved symptoms. In the authors' workflow: Nucleated cell counts were estimated from reference gene primer amplification. Assay: immunoSEQ multiplex PCR; the TCRdb copy retains only in-frame clones and omits some. Clonal size and the V and J genes are those of that table, whereas D and trimming came from the DNA. The profile shows about 18,000 clones, about 91% of them singletons. V was shortened by 1 base and J by 1 base, with 7 bases between the two germline ends. CDR1 is SGHAT, CDR2 FQNNGV, per germline. The length of the CDR3 is 14 residues.

The chain recombines TRBV11-2 with TRBJ1-1; no clear D gene. This clonotype originated in a woman aged 25 to 39 who had recovered from COVID-19. Sequences were obtained from PBMCs or T cells enriched from blood (not recorded which). The CDR3 nucleotides are TGTGCCAGCAGCTTAGCACGAGGGAACACTGAAGCTTTCTTT. It codes for CASSLARGNTEAFF.